This T cell receptor (beta chain) is from a study of human T cells and chemical hapten exposure. Study at large: Across the whole study, which lasted around six months, patients were given diphenylcyclopropenone on the scalp once a week.

Using its own MiXCR run on the RACE reads, TCRdb lists one record per CDR3 protein. The profile shows around 120,000 distinct CDR3 sequences, about 14% of them singletons. V lost 6 bases, J lost 6 bases, and 14 bases lay in between. In germline, CDR1 is SGHKS, CDR2 YYEKEE (reference sequence). This CDR3 has 13 amino acids. Findings and caveats of the study: After DPC sensitization, TCRs above 1 in 1000 frequency showed no change.

With regard to this clonotype: Its antigen is unknown.

Time point noted: pre-sensitization, week 0. Documented treatment: therapeutic diphenylcyclopropenone sensitization with weekly scalp DPC. Sequenced here: whole blood, sampled in connection with sensitization to the hapten diphenylcyclopropenone (DPC). The sequence was collected from a woman between 18 and 29 years old with alopecia areata. Some clones in this sample may be carry-over from other donors' samples. The chain recombines TRBV5-5 with TRBJ2-3; D unclear. The CDR3: CASNPDTFDTQYF. The CDR3, as DNA: TGTGCCAGCAACCCAGACACTTTCGATACGCAGTATTTT.